This record concerns one T cell receptor beta chain sequence. This sample was taken from a study of T cell changes during pregnancy in multiple sclerosis. Only in-frame clones appear in the TCRdb table, and some are missing; sequencing was by immunoSEQ multiplex PCR. The sample holds about 86,000 clones; around 90% are singletons and the top ten take around 2%. CDR1 is SGHAT, CDR2 FQNNGV, per germline. This CDR3 has 16 amino acids. The V gene end was trimmed by 4 bases and the J gene end by 2 bases; junction bases not matched to a gene: 9. The material was peripheral blood, obtained in the first trimester of pregnancy. The TCR originated in a female donor in good health, enrolled as a control in a pregnancy study. V and J are TRBV11-2 and TRBJ2-7; 9 positions match TRBD1. The CDR3 region has the DNA TGTGCCAGCAGCTCCGGCTCCGGGACAGGGCCCTACGAGCAGTACTTC. Translating it yields CASSSGSGTGPYEQYF.